The next 30 T cell receptor beta chains were all read from a single sample in a study of blood T cell repertoires in COVID-19. Sequencing was performed with immunoSEQ multiplex PCR; in TCRdb, only in-frame clones are kept and a portion is missing. The data contain around 290,000 clones, approximately 86% of them seen just once; the ten biggest clones take up approximately 14%. Input material: peripheral blood. The receptor set was obtained from a woman between 65 and 79 years old with COVID-19, enrolled during active disease.

With regard to this clone: This sample also contains other DNA sequences that code for the same CDR3. The V and J genes are TRBV5-1 and TRBJ1-3, with D maybe TRBD1 (5 bases). The V end lost 4 bases, the J end lost 0 bases, and 5 bases lay between the germline ends. The CDR3 sequence is 13 residues long. In germline, CDR1 is SGHRS, CDR2 YFSETQ. CDR3 bases: TGCGCCAGCAGCCAGGGCTCTGGAAACACCATATATTTT. It encodes CASSQGSGNTIYF.

In its sample, this clone was seen a few times. The chain is built from TRBV5-6 and TRBJ1-6; D remains ambiguous. V was shortened by 2 bases and J by 7 bases, with 13 bases between the two germline ends. The CDR3 has 15 residues. The germline gives CDR1 SGHDT, CDR2 YYEEEE. This CDR3 is CASSLRPGKNSPLHF. The CDR3 coding sequence is TGTGCCAGCAGCTTACGGCCGGGGAAAAATTCACCCCTCCACTTT.

This clone occurred once. This chain joins TRBV2 and TRBJ2-6, with D uncertain. With 1 base removed from V and 4 bases from J, the gap between germline ends came to 8 bases. Germline V gives CDR1 SNHLY, CDR2 FYNNEI. The CDR3 consists of 15 residues. In DNA, the CDR3 is TGTGCCAGCAGTGAAGAAGGCGGCGGGGCCAACGTCCTGACTTTC. This encodes CASSEEGGGANVLTF.

This rearrangement joins TRBV5-1 to TRBJ2-5, with 13 bases aligning to TRBD2. Trimming cost V 7 bases and J 2 bases; bases outside gene matches: 8. Germline assignment: CDR1 SGHRS and CDR2 YFSETQ. The CDR3 loop spans 16 amino acids. The CDR3 nucleotides read TGCGCCAGCCAGACTAGCGGGGGGTATTCACAAGAGACCCAGTACTTC. It translates to CASQTSGGYSQETQYF.

This clone was recorded once. V usage is TRBV24-1 and J usage is TRBJ2-6, with unresolved D. Germline V gene lookup returns CDR1 KGHDR and CDR2 SFDVKD. This CDR3 region has 19 residues. Trimming removed 2 bases at V and 0 bases at J, with 16 bases between. The CDR3 sequence is CATSDSDILTTSGANVLTF. The CDR3 region has the DNA TGTGCCACCAGTGATTCAGACATCCTCACCACCTCTGGGGCCAACGTCCTGACTTTC.

This rearrangement joins TRBV2 to TRBJ2-2, with no clear D. The germline CDR1 and CDR2 sequences are SNHLY and FYNNEI. This CDR3 has 16 residues. Trimming removed 2 bases at V and 1 base at J, with 11 bases between. The CDR3: CASSETPAGNTGELFF. Written as DNA, the CDR3 is TGTGCCAGCAGTGAAACCCCCGCCGGGAACACCGGGGAGCTGTTTTTT. Full variable domain (rest looked up from reference TRBV2 and TRBJ2-2): EPEVTQTPSHQVTQMGQEVILRCVPISNHLYFYWYRQILGQKVEFLVSFYNNEISEKSEIFDDQFSVERPDGSNFTLKIRSTKLEDSAMYFCASSETPAGNTGELFFGEGSRLTVL.

The chain couples TRBV6-6 to TRBJ1-1; possibly TRBD1 for D (5 bases). This CDR3 has 16 residues. CDR1 is MNHNY and CDR2 is SVGAGI in the germline V gene (reference sequence). V was cut by 0 bases and J by 3 bases, with 14 bases left in between. CDR3 loop: CASSYSRRGADTEAFF. DNA of the CDR3: TGTGCCAGCAGTTACTCGAGGAGGGGCGCGGACACTGAAGCTTTCTTT.

The table lists this clone with a count of one. This chain uses TRBV6-5 with TRBJ2-7; D may be TRBD2 (6 bases). Germline lookup yields CDR1 MNHEY and CDR2 SVGAGI. The CDR3 is made up of 15 amino acids. Trimming left V 0 bases short and J 0 bases short, with 9 bases between. CDR3 DNA: TGTGCCAGCAGTTACTCGCGGGGCCACTCCTACGAGCAGTACTTC. Translating gives CASSYSRGHSYEQYF.

The chain recombines TRBV11-2 with TRBJ2-1, with D hard to call. Germline V gene sequence: CDR1 SGHAT, CDR2 FQNNGV. V shed 4 bases and J shed 9 bases, with 7 bases lying between them. CDR3 size: 11 residues. CDR3 sequence reads: CASSSYGEQFF. In DNA form, the CDR3 reads TGTGCCAGCAGCTCCTACGGTGAGCAGTTCTTC. Based on the CDR3 plus reference TRBV11-2 and TRBJ2-1, the full variable domain is EAGVAQSPRYKIIEKRQSVAFWCNPISGHATLYWYQQILGQGPKLLIQFQNNGVVDDSQLPKDRFSAERLKGVDSTLKIQPAKLEDSAVYLCASSSYGEQFFGPGTRLTVL.

This clone came up a few times. The chain has TRBV30 and TRBJ1-5; D is unclear. CDR1 is GTSNPN, CDR2 SVGIG, per germline (reference sequence). With 2 bases removed from V and 6 bases from J, the gap between germline ends came to 11 bases. The CDR3 spans 13 residues. The CDR3 region is CAWSPAGSQPQHF. The DNA of the CDR3 is TGTGCCTGGAGTCCGGCAGGTTCTCAGCCCCAGCATTTT.

CDR3 sequence (DNA): TGTGCCAGCAGTTACTTAGGACAGGGGGCTTTATACGAGCAGTACTTC. Translation: CASSYLGQGALYEQYF. The chain couples TRBV6-6 to TRBJ2-7, with 11 bases lining up with TRBD1. V trimming: 1 base; J trimming: 4 bases; junction bases outside the gene matches: 6. The germline CDR1 and CDR2 sequences are MNHNY and SVGAGI (reference sequence). The CDR3 spans 16 residues.

This chain uses TRBV7-2 with TRBJ1-1; D not certain. The V gene's germline CDR1 is SGHTA and CDR2 FQGNSA. The CDR3 extends over 13 amino acids. Trimming cost V 4 bases and J 6 bases, with 12 bases left between them. The CDR3 protein is CASSSLRGAEAFF. The CDR3 DNA sequence: TGTGCCAGCAGCTCGTTGCGGGGTGCTGAAGCTTTCTTT.

This CDR3 is CASSLDIGTGSTDTQYF. Here the CDR3 DNA reads TGTGCCAGCAGCTTAGATATCGGGACAGGGTCGACAGATACGCAGTATTTT. The chain employs TRBV7-2 and TRBJ2-3; 9 nucleotides line up with TRBD1. This CDR3 is built from 17 residues. The V and J ends lost 1 base and 3 bases, in that order; junction bases with no gene match: 8. Germline CDR1 SGHTA, CDR2 FQGNSA.

The V call is TRBV12-3 or TRBV12-4, the J call TRBJ1-1, with D unresolved. This CDR3 is 13 amino acids long. The V end lost 3 bases, the J end lost 1 base, and 6 bases lay between the germline ends. CDR3 protein: CASSFEGNTEAFF. CDR3 nucleotides: TGTGCCAGCAGTTTCGAGGGGAACACTGAAGCTTTCTTT.

The chain has TRBV29-1 and TRBJ1-1, with a weak D call TRBD1 (5 bases). The V end was cut by 0 bases, the J end by 11 bases, with 22 bases between. The CDR3 consists of 15 residues. Germline assignment: CDR1 SQVTM and CDR2 ANQGSEA. As DNA, the CDR3 is TGCAGCGTTGAAGATAGGGGCCCCTTACAAAAGACTGCTTTCTTT. As protein: CSVEDRGPLQKTAFF.

This sequence joins TRBV12-5 and TRBJ1-3; D is undetermined. Deletions cut 4 bases from V and 7 bases from J, with 2 bases between. This CDR3 contains 10 residues. CDR1 is LGHNT, CDR2 FRNRAP, per germline. The CDR3 DNA sequence: TGTGCTAGTGGTTCTAACACCATATATTTT. Translating it yields CASGSNTIYF.

The CDR3 spells CASGTGVYNEQFF. The CDR3 bases are TGTGCCTCCGGGACAGGGGTTTACAATGAGCAGTTCTTC. The chain combines TRBV15 with TRBJ2-1; 10 positions agree with TRBD1. The CDR3 is 13 residues long. The germline V gene has CDR1 LNHNV and CDR2 YYDKDF (reference sequence). With 11 bases clipped from V and 4 bases from J, the junction kept 5 bases outside the gene matches. Complete variable domain (other parts from reference TRBV15 and TRBJ2-1): DAMVIQNPRYQVTQFGKPVTLSCSQTLNHNVMYWYQQKSSQAPKLLFHYYDKDFNNEADTPDNFQSRRPNTSFCFLDIRSPGLGDTAMYLCASGTGVYNEQFFGPGTRLTVL.

In regard to this clone: A junction end diverges from the germline sequence, so it may reflect a read error. J is TRBJ1-2 and V is TRBV12-3 or TRBV12-4; TRBD1 matches at 8 bases. The CDR3 consists of 13 residues. This chain's CDR3 is CASRLGQGERYTF. Here the CDR3 DNA reads TGTGCCAGCAGGTTAGGACAGGGAGAGCGGTACACCTTC.

V is TRBV6-6 and J is TRBJ1-1; possibly TRBD1 for D (5 bases). The CDR3 is made up of 13 amino acids. Trimming cost V 2 bases and J 4 bases, with 8 bases left between them. Germline CDR1 MNHNY, CDR2 SVGAGI (reference sequence). The CDR3 loop reads CASSYGQGTEAFF. CDR3 bases: TGTGCCAGCAGTTACGGTCAGGGCACTGAAGCTTTCTTT.

The sample holds one count of this clone. The chain links TRBV24-1 to TRBJ2-1; TRBD2 matches at 7 bases. Looked up from germline, CDR1 is KGHDR and CDR2 is SFDVKD. The CDR3 runs to 16 residues. Trimming took 5 bases from V and 4 from J; bases not matched to a gene: 10. CDR3 DNA sequence: TGTGCCACCAGTGGACTAGGACTAGAAAAATACAATGAGCAGTTCTTC. It is translated as CATSGLGLEKYNEQFF.

The rearrangement uses TRBV7-9 and TRBJ1-2; D remains ambiguous. Trimming took 3 bases from V and 5 from J, leaving 10 bases between them. CDR3 length: 13 residues. Germline CDR1 is SEHNR and CDR2 is FQNEAQ (reference sequence). CDR3 bases: TGTGCCAGCAGCTTGTATGAGGATTATGGCTACACCTTC. Protein product: CASSLYEDYGYTF.

The genes are TRBV20-1 and TRBJ2-7; possibly TRBD1 for D (5 bases). Germline lookup yields CDR1 DFQATT and CDR2 SNEGSKA (reference sequence). There are 11 residues in the CDR3. With 6 bases removed from V and 2 bases from J, the gap between germline ends came to 8 bases. The CDR3 DNA is TGCAGTGCCAAGGGGACCTACGAGCAGTACTTC. Residues: CSAKGTYEQYF.

The J gene is TRBJ2-7, the V gene TRBV12-5; TRBD2 might be the D (5 bases). Germline CDR1 reads LGHNT; CDR2 reads FRNRAP. This CDR3 has 15 residues. V was cut by 1 base and J by 5 bases, with 15 bases left in between. This CDR3 is CASGLGRTGFDEQYF. CDR3 nucleotides: TGTGCTAGTGGTTTGGGGAGGACGGGTTTTGACGAGCAGTACTTC.

The V gene is TRBV18, the J gene TRBJ2-5, with 9 bases fitting TRBD1. V shed 3 bases, J shed 7 bases, and the junction held 9 bases outside the gene matches. The CDR3 consists of 15 residues. Germline values: CDR1 KGHSH, CDR2 LQKENI. CDR3 sequence: CASSPTTGGAVTQYF. DNA for the CDR3: TGTGCCAGCTCACCTACCACAGGGGGCGCGGTGACCCAGTACTTC.

The CDR3 protein is CASSFPGVDEQYF. CDR3 in DNA: TGTGCCAGCAGCTTCCCAGGGGTGGACGAGCAGTACTTC. J is TRBJ2-7 and V is TRBV7-2, with a possible D match to TRBD1 (6 bases). V gave up 3 bases and J gave up 5 bases, with 11 bases separating them. The germline V gene encodes CDR1 SGHTA and CDR2 FQGNSA. The CDR3 covers 13 residues.

There are a few counts of this clone. The rearrangement joins TRBV10-3 to TRBJ2-2; 7 bases match TRBD2. CDR3 length: 16 residues. V lost 6 bases and J lost 2; bases outside the gene matches: 9. The V gene's germline CDR1 is ENHRY and CDR2 SYGVKD. The CDR3 nucleotides read TGTGCCATCAGACCCTCGGGGGGAAGTAACACCGGGGAGCTGTTTTTT. Translation: CAIRPSGGSNTGELFF.

The V gene is TRBV18, the J gene TRBJ2-2; 8 nucleotides agree with TRBD1. V dropped 0 bases and J dropped 1; count of bases not matched to a gene: 4. CDR1 is KGHSH and CDR2 is LQKENI in the germline V gene. CDR3 size: 17 residues. The chain's CDR3 is CASSPPYGQGNTGELFF. CDR3 DNA: TGTGCCAGCTCACCACCATACGGACAGGGGAACACCGGGGAGCTGTTTTTT.

V gene TRBV6-2 or TRBV6-3 combines with J gene TRBJ2-7, with 9 bases lining up with TRBD1. V lost 6 bases and J lost 4; bases outside the gene matches: 7. Germline values: CDR1 MNHEY, CDR2 SVGEGT. The CDR3 has 14 residues. The DNA of the CDR3 is TGTGCCAGCAGCGCCGGGACAGGGATATACGAGCAGTACTTC. This translates into CASSAGTGIYEQYF.

The genes are TRBV5-1 and TRBJ2-4; the match to TRBD2 covers 7 bases. With 4 bases clipped from V and 0 bases from J, the junction kept 7 bases outside the gene matches. The CDR3 totals 16 residues. Germline CDR1 SGHRS, CDR2 YFSETQ. The CDR3 sequence is CASSLPGGGAKNIQYF. In DNA, the CDR3 is TGCGCCAGCAGCCTCCCGGGCGGGGGAGCCAAAAACATTCAGTACTTC.

A single count supports this clone. The chain carries TRBV5-1 and TRBJ2-7, with 7 positions matching TRBD1. Germline CDR1 and CDR2: SGHRS and YFSETQ. The CDR3 is made up of 15 amino acids. J lost 3 bases, V lost 3 bases, and 9 bases had no gene match. This CDR3 reads CASSSIPGQNYEQYF. CDR3 coding DNA: TGCGCCAGCAGCTCTATACCGGGACAGAACTACGAGCAGTACTTC. The entire variable domain, with the rest obtained from reference TRBV5-1 and TRBJ2-7, is as follows: KAGVTQTPRYLIKTRGQQVTLSCSPISGHRSVSWYQQTPGQGLQFLFEYFSETQRNKGNFPGRFSGRQFSNSRSEMNVSTLELGDSALYLCASSSIPGQNYEQYFGPGTRLTVT.